The rows below give T cell receptor beta chains drawn from one sample of a study of blood T cell repertoires in COVID-19. Profiling relied on immunoSEQ multiplex PCR, and the TCRdb table lists in-frame clones only, not all of them. The sample carries about 150,000 clones, approximately 91% recorded once. Input material: peripheral blood. Receptors originate from a man in his forties or fifties with acute or convalescent COVID-19. The CDR3 runs from the conserved cysteine through the conserved F or W. Fields, in order: clone size, D gene, J gene, V gene, CDR3 DNA, CDR3 protein. The D gene is left open where the match is weak. Clone size, where shown, is once, few, many, or a class for clones that have expanded.

NA TRBD1 TRBJ1-1 TRBV7-8 TGTGCCAGCAGCTTAGGGGACAGCCAAAGTATGAACACTGAAGCTTTCTTT CASSLGDSQSMNTEAFF
NA NA TRBJ2-2 TRBV7-9 TGTGCCAGCAGCCCCGGACAGCTAACCGGGGAGCTGTTTTTT CASSPGQLTGELFF
NA NA TRBJ2-3 TRBV7-8 TGTGCCAGCAGCCCCGCAGATACGCAGTATTTT CASSPADTQYF
NA TRBD2 TRBJ2-5 TRBV27 TGTGCCAGCACCCACCGGGGGGGCGAGACCCAGTACTTC CASTHRGGETQYF
NA TRBD1 TRBJ2-6 TRBV24-1 TGTGCCACCAGCCTAACAGGGGCTGGGGCCAACGTCCTGACTTTC CATSLTGAGANVLTF
NA TRBD1 TRBJ1-1 TRBV7-2 TGTGCCAGCAGTCCGACAGGGAGTGTGAACACTGAAGCTTTCTTT CASSPTGSVNTEAFF
NA NA TRBJ2-3 TRBV5-1 TGCGCCAGCAGCTTGGGACTAGGGACAGATACGCAGTATTTT CASSLGLGTDTQYF
NA NA TRBJ2-5 TRBV28 TGTGCCAGCAGCCTTACCAGCGGGACACAGTACTTC CASSLTSGTQYF
NA TRBD1 TRBJ1-2 TRBV5-1 TGCGCCAGCAGCTTGGGTCAGGGGGATGGCTACACCTTC CASSLGQGDGYTF
NA NA TRBJ1-2 TRBV9 TGTGCCAGCAGCGGTCGACAGTGGAGCCGCTATGGCTACACCTTC CASSGRQWSRYGYTF
NA TRBD1 TRBJ1-2 TRBV18 TGTGCCAGCTCACCAAACAGGGGTGTAGGGAACTATGGCTACACCTTC CASSPNRGVGNYGYTF
NA NA TRBJ2-5 TRBV9 TGTGCCAGCAGCCGGGGGGCGGGAGCGAGTGAGACCCAGTACTTC CASSRGAGASETQYF
NA NA TRBJ2-7 TRBV6-6 TGTGCCAGCAGTTACTCACAGGGCTCCTACGAGCAGTACTTC CASSYSQGSYEQYF
NA NA TRBJ1-4 TRBV10-3 TGTGCCATCAGTGAAGGGGATGAAAAACTGTTTTTT CAISEGDEKLFF
once TRBD1 TRBJ1-2 TRBV5-1 TGCGCCAGCAGCGAGACCGGGACAGGCATCTATGGCTACACCTTC CASSETGTGIYGYTF
NA NA TRBJ2-3 TRBV18 TGTGCCAGCTCACCTACCCTCGGGGATACGCAGTATTTT CASSPTLGDTQYF